This T cell receptor (beta chain) derives from a study of PD-1 blockade in classical Hodgkin lymphoma. Clones were read by immunoSEQ multiplex PCR, and TCRdb kept only the in-frame ones, dropping some. This table holds 90,000 to 100,000 clones, nearly 90% found once. J was trimmed by 15 bases and V by 5 bases; bases with no gene match: 15. Germline CDR1 and CDR2: MNHEY and SVGAGI. The CDR3 loop spans 15 amino acids. Patients all relapsed after autologous stem cell transplantation, and there was variation in brentuximab vedotin exposure. Patients showed best responses of complete response, partial response or progressive disease.

The input for sequencing was peripheral blood mononuclear cells (PBMCs), taken before the second cycle of nivolumab. The receptor was derived from a human donor with classical Hodgkin lymphoma. The chain links TRBV6-5 to TRBJ2-1; 11 bases are shared with TRBD2. The DNA for the CDR3 is TGTGCCAGCAGTAGAGTGGGACTAGCGGCTGTCGATCTGTTCTTC. It translates to CASSRVGLAAVDLFF.